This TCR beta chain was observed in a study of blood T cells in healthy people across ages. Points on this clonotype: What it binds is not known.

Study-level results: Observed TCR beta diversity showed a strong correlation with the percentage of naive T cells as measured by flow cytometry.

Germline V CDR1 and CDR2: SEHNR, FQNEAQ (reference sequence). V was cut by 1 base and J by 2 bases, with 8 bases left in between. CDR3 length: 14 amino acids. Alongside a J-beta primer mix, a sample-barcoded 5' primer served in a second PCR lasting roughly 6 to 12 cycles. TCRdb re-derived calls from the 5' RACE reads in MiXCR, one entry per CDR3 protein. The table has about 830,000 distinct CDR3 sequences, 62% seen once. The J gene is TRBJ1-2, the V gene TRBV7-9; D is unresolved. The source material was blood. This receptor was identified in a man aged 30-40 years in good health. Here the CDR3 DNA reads TGTGCCAGCAGCTTAGTTACACCGAACTATGGCTACACCTTC. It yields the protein CASSLVTPNYGYTF.